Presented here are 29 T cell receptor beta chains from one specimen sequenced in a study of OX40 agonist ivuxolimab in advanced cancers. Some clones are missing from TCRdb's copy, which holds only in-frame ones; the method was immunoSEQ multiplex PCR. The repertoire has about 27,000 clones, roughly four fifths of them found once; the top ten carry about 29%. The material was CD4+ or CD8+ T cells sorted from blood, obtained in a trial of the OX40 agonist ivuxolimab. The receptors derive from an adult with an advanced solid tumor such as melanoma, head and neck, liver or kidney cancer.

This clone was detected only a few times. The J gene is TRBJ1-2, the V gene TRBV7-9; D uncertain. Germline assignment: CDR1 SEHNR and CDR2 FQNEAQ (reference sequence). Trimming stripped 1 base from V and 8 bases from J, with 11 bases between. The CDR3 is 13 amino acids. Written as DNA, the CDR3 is TGTGCCAGCAGCTTAGAGTCGGATGGCGGCTACACCTTC. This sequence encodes CASSLESDGGYTF.

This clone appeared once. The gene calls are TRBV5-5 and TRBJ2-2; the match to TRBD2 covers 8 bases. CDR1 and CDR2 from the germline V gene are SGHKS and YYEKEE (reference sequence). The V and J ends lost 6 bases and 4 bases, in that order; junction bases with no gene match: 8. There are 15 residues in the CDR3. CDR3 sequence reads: CASTTREGTTGELFF. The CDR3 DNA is TGTGCCAGCACCACCCGGGAGGGGACCACCGGGGAGCTGTTTTTT. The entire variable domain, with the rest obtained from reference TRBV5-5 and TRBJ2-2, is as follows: DAGVTQSPTHLIKTRGQQVTLRCSPISGHKSVSWYQQVLGQGPQFIFQYYEKEERGRGNFPDRFSARQFPNYSSELNVNALLLGDSALYLCASTTREGTTGELFFGEGSRLTVL.

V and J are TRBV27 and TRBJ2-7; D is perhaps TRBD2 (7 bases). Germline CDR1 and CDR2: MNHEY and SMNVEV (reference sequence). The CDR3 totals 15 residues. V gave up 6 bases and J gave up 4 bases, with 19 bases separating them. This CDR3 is CASRMRGGAFYEQYF. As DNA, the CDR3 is TGTGCCAGCAGGATGCGCGGGGGCGCTTTTTACGAGCAGTACTTC.

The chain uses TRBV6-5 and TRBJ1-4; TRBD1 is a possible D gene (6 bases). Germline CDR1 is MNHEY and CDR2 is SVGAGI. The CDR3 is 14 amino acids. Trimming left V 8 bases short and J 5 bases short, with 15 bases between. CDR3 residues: CASSPGQTNEKLFF. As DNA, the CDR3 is TGTGCCAGCTCGCCCGGACAGACGAATGAAAAACTGTTTTTT.

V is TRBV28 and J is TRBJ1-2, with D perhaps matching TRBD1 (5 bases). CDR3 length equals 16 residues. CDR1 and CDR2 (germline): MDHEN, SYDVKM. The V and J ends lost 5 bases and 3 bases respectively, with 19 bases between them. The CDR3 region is CASSPIETVLYYGYTF. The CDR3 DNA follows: TGTGCCAGCAGTCCTATCGAGACAGTTTTATACTATGGCTACACCTTC.

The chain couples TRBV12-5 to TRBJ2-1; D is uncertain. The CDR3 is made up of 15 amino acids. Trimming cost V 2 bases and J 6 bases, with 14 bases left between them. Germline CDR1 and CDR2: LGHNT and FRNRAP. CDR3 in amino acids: CASGLTGLGINEQFF. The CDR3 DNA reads TGTGCTAGTGGTTTGACGGGTTTGGGGATCAATGAGCAGTTCTTC.

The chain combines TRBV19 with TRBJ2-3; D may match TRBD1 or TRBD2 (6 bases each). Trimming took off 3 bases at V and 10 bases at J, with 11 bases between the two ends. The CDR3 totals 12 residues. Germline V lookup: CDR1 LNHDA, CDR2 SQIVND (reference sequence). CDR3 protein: CASSIGGHAQYF. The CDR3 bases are TGTGCCAGTAGTATCGGGGGCCACGCGCAGTATTTT.

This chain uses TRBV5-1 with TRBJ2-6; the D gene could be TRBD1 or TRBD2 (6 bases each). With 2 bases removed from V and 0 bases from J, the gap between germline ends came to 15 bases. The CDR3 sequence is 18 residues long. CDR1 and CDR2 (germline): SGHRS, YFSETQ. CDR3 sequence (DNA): TGCGCCAGCAGCTTCCGGGACAAGGACTACTCTGGGGCCAACGTCCTGACTTTC. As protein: CASSFRDKDYSGANVLTF.

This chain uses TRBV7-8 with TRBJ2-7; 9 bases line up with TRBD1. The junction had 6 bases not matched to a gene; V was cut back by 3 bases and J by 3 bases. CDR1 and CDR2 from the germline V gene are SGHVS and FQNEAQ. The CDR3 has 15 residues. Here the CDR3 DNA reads TGTGCCAGCAGCTTGGACGGACAGGGGAGCTACGAGCAGTACTTC. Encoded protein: CASSLDGQGSYEQYF.

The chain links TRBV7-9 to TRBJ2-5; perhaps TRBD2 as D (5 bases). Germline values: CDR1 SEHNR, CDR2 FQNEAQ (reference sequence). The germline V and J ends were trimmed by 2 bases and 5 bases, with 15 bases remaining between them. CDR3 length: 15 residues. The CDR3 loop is CASSLSYQEVETQYF. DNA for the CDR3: TGTGCCAGCAGCTTATCTTACCAGGAGGTGGAGACCCAGTACTTC.

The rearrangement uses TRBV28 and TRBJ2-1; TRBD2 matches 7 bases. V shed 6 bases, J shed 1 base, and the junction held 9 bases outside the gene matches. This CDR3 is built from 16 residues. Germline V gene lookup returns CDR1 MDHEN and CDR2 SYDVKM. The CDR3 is CASRLGLGRSYNEQFF. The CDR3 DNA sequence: TGTGCCAGCAGATTAGGACTAGGACGTTCCTACAATGAGCAGTTCTTC.

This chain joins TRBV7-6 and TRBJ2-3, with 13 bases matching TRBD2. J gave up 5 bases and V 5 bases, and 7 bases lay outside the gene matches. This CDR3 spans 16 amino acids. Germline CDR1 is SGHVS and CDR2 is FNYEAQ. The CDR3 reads CASSLTSGGAVDTQYF. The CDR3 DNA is TGTGCCAGCAGCCTCACTAGCGGGGGGGCCGTAGATACGCAGTATTTT.

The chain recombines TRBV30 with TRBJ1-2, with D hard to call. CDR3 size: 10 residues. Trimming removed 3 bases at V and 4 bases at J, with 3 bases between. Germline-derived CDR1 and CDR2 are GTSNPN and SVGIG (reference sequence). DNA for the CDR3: TGTGCCTGGAGACCCTATGGCTACACCTTC. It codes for CAWRPYGYTF.

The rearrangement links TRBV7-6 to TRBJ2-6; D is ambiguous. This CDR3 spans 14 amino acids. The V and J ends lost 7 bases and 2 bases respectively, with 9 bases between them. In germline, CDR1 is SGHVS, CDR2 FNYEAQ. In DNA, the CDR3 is TGTGCCAGCACCCAATTTGCTGGGGCCAACGTCCTGACTTTC. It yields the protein CASTQFAGANVLTF.

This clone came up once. The CDR3 here is CASVPGQYYEQYF. CDR3 nucleotides: TGTGCCAGCGTTCCTGGTCAGTACTACGAGCAGTACTTC. The chain is built from TRBV7-9 and TRBJ2-7; D ambiguous. The germline CDR1 and CDR2 sequences are SEHNR and FQNEAQ (reference sequence). The CDR3 totals 13 residues. V was cut by 8 bases and J by 3 bases, with 14 bases left in between.

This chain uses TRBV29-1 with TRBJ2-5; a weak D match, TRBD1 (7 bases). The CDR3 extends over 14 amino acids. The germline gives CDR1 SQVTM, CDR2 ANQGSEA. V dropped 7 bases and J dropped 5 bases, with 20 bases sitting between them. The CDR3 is CSAENRGGWETQYF. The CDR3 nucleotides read TGCAGCGCGGAAAACAGGGGAGGATGGGAGACCCAGTACTTC.

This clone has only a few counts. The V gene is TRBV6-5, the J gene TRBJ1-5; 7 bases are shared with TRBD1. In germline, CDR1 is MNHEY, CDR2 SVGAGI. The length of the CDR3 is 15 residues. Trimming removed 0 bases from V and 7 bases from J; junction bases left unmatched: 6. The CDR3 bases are TGTGCCAGCAGTTACTCGACAGGGTATGGGCAGCCCCAGCATTTT. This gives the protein CASSYSTGYGQPQHF.

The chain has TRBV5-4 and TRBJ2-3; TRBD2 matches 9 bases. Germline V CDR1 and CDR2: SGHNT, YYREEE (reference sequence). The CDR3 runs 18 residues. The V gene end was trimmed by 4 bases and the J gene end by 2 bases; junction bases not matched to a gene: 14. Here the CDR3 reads CASSPTDFSGGPTDTQYF. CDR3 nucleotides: TGTGCCAGCAGCCCTACTGATTTTAGCGGGGGACCCACAGATACGCAGTATTTT.

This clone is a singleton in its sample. In nucleotides, the CDR3 is TGTGCCAGCAGCGTGGGCCCCTACGAGCAGTACTTC. Protein sequence: CASSVGPYEQYF. The chain carries TRBV9 and TRBJ2-7; D is ambiguous. Germline V lookup: CDR1 SGDLS, CDR2 YYNGEE. V lost 2 bases and J 2 bases, leaving 5 bases between the germline ends. This CDR3 has 12 residues.

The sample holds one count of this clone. The CDR3 sequence is CASTNSPGGWNGYTF. In DNA form, the CDR3 reads TGTGCCAGTACCAACAGCCCCGGGGGTTGGAATGGCTACACCTTC. This sequence joins TRBV19 and TRBJ1-2; TRBD1 might be the D (5 bases). This CDR3 has 15 amino acids. Trimming stripped 7 bases from V and 6 bases from J, with 21 bases between. Germline CDR1 and CDR2: LNHDA and SQIVND (reference sequence).

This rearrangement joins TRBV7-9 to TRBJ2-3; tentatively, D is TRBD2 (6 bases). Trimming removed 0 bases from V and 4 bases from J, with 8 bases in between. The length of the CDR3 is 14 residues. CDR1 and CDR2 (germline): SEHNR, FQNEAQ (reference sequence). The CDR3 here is CASSLASGADTQYF. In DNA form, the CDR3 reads TGTGCCAGCAGCTTAGCTTCGGGGGCAGATACGCAGTATTTT. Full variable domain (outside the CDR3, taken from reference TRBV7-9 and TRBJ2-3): DTGVSQNPRHKITKRGQNVTFRCDPISEHNRLYWYRQTLGQGPEFLTYFQNEAQLEKSRLLSDRFSAERPKGSFSTLEIQRTEQGDSAMYLCASSLASGADTQYFGPGTRLTVL.

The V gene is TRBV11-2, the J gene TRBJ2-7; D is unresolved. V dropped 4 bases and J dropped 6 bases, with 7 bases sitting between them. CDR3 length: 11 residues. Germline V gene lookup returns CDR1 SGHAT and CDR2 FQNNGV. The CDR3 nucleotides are TGTGCCAGCAGCTCGTGGGGCGAGCAGTACTTC. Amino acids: CASSSWGEQYF.

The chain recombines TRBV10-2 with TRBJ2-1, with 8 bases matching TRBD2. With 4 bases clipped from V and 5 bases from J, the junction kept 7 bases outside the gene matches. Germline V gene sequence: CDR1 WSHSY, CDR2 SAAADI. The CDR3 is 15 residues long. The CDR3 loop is CASSGASGYDNEQFF. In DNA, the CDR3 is TGCGCCAGCAGTGGGGCTAGCGGGTACGACAATGAGCAGTTCTTC.

In DNA form, the CDR3 reads TGTGCCAGCAGCTTGGTAGCTACAGATACGCAGTATTTT. Protein sequence: CASSLVATDTQYF. The chain has TRBV5-8 and TRBJ2-3; D not certain. Trimming removed 0 bases at V and 3 bases at J, with 5 bases between. This CDR3 comprises 13 residues. Germline assignment: CDR1 SGHTS and CDR2 YDEGEE.

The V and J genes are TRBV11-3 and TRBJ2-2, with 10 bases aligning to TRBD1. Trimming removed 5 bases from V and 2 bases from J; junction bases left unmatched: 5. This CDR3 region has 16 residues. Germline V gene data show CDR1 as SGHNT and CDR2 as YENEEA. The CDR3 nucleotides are TGTGCCAGCAGCCTACGGGACAGGGGCAACACCGGGGAGCTGTTTTTT. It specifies CASSLRDRGNTGELFF.

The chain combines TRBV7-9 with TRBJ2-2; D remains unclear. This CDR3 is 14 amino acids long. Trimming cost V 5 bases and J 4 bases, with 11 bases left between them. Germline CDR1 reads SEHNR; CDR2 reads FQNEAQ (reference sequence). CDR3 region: CASSLLDSTGELFF. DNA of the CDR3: TGTGCCAGCAGCCTCTTAGATAGCACCGGGGAGCTGTTTTTT.

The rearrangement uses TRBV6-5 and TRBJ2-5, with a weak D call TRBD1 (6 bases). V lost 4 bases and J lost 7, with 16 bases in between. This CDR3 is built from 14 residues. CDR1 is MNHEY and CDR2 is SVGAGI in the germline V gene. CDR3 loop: CASSWADEGGTQYF. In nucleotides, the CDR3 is TGTGCCAGCAGTTGGGCAGACGAAGGGGGGACCCAGTACTTC.

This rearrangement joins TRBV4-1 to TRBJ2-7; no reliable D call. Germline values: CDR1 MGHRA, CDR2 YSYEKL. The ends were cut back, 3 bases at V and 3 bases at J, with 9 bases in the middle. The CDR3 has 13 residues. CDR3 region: CASSQTVYYEQYF. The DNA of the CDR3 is TGCGCCAGCAGCCAGACCGTCTACTACGAGCAGTACTTC.

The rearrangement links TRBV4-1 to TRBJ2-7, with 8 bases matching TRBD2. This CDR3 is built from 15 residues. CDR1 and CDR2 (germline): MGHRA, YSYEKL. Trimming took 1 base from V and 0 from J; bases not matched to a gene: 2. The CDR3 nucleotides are TGCGCCAGCAGCCAAGCGGGGGGGAACTCCTACGAGCAGTACTTC. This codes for CASSQAGGNSYEQYF.